This T cell receptor (beta chain) was sequenced in a study of T cell responses to AZD1222 COVID-19 vaccine. CDR3 size: 16 residues. The V end lost 0 bases, the J end lost 14 bases, and 23 bases lay between the germline ends. The germline gives CDR1 GTSNPN, CDR2 SVGIG (reference sequence). Using immunoSEQ multiplex PCR, the repertoire was profiled, and TCRdb retains in-frame clones only, with some absent. The table includes 79,000 or so clones, more than 70% detected once. V usage is TRBV30 and J usage is TRBJ1-6, with D possibly being TRBD1 (5 bases). Sequences were derived from peripheral blood, sampled 28 days after the second AZD1222 dose. The TCR originated in an adult who received the AZD1222 COVID-19 vaccine. The CDR3 here is CAWSVGFRGPRPSLHF. The CDR3 DNA sequence: TGTGCCTGGAGTGTAGGTTTTCGGGGCCCTAGGCCATCCCTCCACTTT.